The 2 T cell receptor beta chains below come from one sample, sequenced in a study of blood T cells in healthy people across ages. A second roughly 6 to 12 cycle PCR used barcoded and J-beta primers. TCRdb called the 5' RACE reads again in MiXCR, with one record for every CDR3 protein. The sample holds about 1.6 million distinct CDR3 sequences, 34% seen once. The source material was blood. These receptors all come from a woman aged 30 to 39 in good health.

This clonotype has a handful of counts. The gene calls are TRBV20-1 and TRBJ2-7; D gene ambiguous. Trimming removed 2 bases at V and 5 bases at J, with 7 bases between. The CDR3 runs to 11 residues. CDR1 and CDR2 (germline): DFQATT, SNEGSKA (reference sequence). The CDR3: CSARLLDEQYF. In DNA form, the CDR3 reads TGCAGTGCTAGACTTCTGGACGAGCAGTACTTC.

The V gene is TRBV10-3, the J gene TRBJ2-7, with D possibly being TRBD2 (5 bases). This CDR3 spans 16 amino acids. Germline CDR1 and CDR2: ENHRY and SYGVKD. V dropped 6 bases and J dropped 4 bases, with 22 bases sitting between them. CDR3 DNA sequence: TGTGCCATCAGCGACCCGGCTGCCGAGGGTTCTTACGAGCAGTACTTC. It yields the protein CAISDPAAEGSYEQYF.